Sequencing of this TCR beta chain was carried out in a study of blood T cell repertoires in COVID-19. At the level of the study: Acute and convalescent COVID-19 specimens originated in the United States, Italy and Spain. PBMCs, B-cell-depleted T cells, or T cells provided the cDNA or gDNA that made up the material.

Original methodology: Amplified reference gene primers provided the basis for estimating nucleated cell counts. Assay: immunoSEQ multiplex PCR; the TCRdb copy retains only in-frame clones and omits some. Clone size and V and J calls were adopted from that table, with D and trimming inferred from the DNA. Of around 100,000 clones listed, about 89% are singletons. Per the germline V gene, CDR1 is LNHDA and CDR2 is SQIVND (reference sequence). CDR3 length: 14 amino acids. Trimming cost V 5 bases and J 3 bases, with 11 bases left between them. The clonotype originates from a man aged 60 to 69 with acute or convalescent COVID-19. Source material: peripheral blood. The chain couples TRBV19 to TRBJ2-1; tentative D call: TRBD1 (7 bases). The CDR3 DNA reads TGTGCCAGTAGTCTGCGGGACAGCTACAATGAGCAGTTCTTC. Translating it yields CASSLRDSYNEQFF.